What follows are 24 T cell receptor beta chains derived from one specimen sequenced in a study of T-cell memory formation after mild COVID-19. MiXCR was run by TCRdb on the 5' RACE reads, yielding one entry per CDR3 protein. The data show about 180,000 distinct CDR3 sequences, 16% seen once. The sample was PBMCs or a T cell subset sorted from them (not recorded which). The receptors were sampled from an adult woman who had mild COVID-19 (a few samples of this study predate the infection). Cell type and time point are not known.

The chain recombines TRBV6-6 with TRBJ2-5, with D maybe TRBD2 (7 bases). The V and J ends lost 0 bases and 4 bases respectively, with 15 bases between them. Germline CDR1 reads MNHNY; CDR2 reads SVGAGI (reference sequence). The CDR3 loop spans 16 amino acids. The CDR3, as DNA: TGTGCCAGCAGTTACTCCGCGGGGGCGCTGGGAGAGACCCAGTACTTC. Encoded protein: CASSYSAGALGETQYF.

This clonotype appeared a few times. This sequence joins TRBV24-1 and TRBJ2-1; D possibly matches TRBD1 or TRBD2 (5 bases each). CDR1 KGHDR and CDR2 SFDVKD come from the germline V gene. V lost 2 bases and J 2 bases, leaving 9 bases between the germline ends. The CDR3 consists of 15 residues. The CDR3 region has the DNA TGTGCCACCAGTGATTCGGGGCGGGCCTACAATGAGCAGTTCTTC. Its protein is CATSDSGRAYNEQFF.

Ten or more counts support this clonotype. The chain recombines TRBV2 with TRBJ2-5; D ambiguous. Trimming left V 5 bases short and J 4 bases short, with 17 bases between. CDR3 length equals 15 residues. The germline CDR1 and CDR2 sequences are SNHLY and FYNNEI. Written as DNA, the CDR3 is TGTGCCAGCAGTCTGAACCCACAGCCCCCAGAGACCCAGTACTTC. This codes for CASSLNPQPPETQYF.

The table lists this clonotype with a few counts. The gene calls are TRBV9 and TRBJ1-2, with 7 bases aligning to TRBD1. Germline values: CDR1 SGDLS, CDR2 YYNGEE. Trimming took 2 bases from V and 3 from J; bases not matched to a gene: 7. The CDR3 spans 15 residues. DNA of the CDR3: TGTGCCAGCAGCGTTGGGACAGCCAAAGACTATGGCTACACCTTC. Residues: CASSVGTAKDYGYTF.

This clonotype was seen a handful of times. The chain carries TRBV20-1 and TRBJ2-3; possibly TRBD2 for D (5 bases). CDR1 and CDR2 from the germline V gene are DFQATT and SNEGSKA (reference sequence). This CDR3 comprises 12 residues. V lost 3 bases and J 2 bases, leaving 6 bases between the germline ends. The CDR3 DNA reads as TGCAGTGCTAGGGACTTCACAGATACGCAGTATTTT. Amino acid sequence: CSARDFTDTQYF.

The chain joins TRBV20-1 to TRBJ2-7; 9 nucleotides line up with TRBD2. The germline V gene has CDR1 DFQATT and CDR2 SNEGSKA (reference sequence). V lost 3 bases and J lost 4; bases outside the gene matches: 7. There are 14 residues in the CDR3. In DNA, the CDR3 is TGCAGTGCTAGGGCTAGCGGGACGTATTACGAGCAGTACTTC. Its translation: CSARASGTYYEQYF.

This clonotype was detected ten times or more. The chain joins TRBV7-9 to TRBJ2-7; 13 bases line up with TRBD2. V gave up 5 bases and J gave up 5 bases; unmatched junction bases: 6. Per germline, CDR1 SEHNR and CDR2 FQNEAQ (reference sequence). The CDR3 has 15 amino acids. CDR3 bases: TGTGCCAGCAGCCTAGGACTAGCGGGAGCCCACGAGCAGTACTTC. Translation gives CASSLGLAGAHEQYF.

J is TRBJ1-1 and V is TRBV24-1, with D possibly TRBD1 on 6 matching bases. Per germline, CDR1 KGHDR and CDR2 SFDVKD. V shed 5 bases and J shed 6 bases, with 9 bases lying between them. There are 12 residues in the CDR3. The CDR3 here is CATSAGDAEAFF. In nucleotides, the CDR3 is TGTGCCACCAGTGCAGGGGACGCTGAAGCTTTCTTT.

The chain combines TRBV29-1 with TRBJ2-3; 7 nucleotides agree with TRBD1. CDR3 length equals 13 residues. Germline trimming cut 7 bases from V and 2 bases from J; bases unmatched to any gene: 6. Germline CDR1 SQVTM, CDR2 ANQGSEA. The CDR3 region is CSARDSHTDTQYF. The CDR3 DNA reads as TGCAGCGCCCGGGACAGCCACACAGATACGCAGTATTTT.

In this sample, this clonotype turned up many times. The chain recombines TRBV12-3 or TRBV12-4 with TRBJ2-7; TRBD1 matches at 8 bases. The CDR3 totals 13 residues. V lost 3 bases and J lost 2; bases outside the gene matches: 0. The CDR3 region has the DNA TGTGCCAGCAGTTTGGACAGGGCCTACGAGCAGTACTTC. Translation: CASSLDRAYEQYF.

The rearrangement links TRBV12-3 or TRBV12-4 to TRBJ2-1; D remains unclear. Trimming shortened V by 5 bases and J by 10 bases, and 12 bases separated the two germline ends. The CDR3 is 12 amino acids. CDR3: CASSPRVGEQFF. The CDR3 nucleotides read TGTGCCAGCAGTCCAAGAGTGGGCGAGCAGTTCTTC.

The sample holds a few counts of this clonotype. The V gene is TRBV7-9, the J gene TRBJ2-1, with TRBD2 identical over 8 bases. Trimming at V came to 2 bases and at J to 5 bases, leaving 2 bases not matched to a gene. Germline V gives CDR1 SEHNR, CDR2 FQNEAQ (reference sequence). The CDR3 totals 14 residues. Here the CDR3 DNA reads TGTGCCAGCAGCTTATCGACTAGCGACAATGAGCAGTTCTTC. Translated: CASSLSTSDNEQFF.

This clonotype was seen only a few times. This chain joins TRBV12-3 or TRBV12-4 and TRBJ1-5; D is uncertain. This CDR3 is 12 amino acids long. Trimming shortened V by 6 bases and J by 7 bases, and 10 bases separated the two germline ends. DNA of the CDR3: TGTGCCAGCAGGTTGCAGGAACAGCCCCAGCATTTT. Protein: CASRLQEQPQHF.

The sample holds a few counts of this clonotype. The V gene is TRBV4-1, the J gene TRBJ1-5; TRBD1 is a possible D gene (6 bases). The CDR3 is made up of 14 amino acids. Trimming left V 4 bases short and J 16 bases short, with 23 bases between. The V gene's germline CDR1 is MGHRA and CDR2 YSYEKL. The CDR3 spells CASSRGAGAGADHF. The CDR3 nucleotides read TGCGCCAGCAGCCGGGGGGCCGGGGCAGGGGCCGACCATTTT.

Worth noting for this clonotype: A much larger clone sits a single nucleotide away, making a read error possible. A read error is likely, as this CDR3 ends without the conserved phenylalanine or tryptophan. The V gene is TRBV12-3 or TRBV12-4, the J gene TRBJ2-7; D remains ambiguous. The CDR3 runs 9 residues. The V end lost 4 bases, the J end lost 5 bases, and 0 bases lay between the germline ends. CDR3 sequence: CASSYEQYI. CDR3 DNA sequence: TGTGCCAGCAGTTACGAGCAGTACATC.

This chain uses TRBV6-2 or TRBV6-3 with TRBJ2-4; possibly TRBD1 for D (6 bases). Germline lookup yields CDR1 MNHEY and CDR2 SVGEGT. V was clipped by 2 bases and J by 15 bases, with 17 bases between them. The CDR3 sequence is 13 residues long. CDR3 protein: CASSYGTPFRLYF. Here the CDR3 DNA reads TGTGCCAGCAGTTACGGGACACCGTTTAGGTTGTACTTC.

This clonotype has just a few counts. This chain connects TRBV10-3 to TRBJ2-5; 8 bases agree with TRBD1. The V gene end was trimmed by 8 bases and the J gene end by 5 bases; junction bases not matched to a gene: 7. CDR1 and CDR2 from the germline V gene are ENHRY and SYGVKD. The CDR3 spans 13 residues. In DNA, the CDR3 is TGTGCCATCTGTTCAGGGGGCGCGGAGACCCAGTACTTC. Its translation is CAICSGGAETQYF.

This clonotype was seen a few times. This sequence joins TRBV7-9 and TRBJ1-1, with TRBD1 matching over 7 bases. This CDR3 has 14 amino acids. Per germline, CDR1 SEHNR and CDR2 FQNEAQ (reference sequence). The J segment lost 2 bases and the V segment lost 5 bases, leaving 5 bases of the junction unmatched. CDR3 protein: CASSVRQGNTEAFF. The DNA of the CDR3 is TGTGCCAGCAGCGTAAGACAGGGAAACACTGAAGCTTTCTTT.

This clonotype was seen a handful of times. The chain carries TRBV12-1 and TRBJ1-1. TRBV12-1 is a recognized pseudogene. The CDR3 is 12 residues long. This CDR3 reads CASSFVITEAFF. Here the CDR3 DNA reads TGTGCCAGCAGCTTTGTTATCACTGAAGCTTTCTTT.

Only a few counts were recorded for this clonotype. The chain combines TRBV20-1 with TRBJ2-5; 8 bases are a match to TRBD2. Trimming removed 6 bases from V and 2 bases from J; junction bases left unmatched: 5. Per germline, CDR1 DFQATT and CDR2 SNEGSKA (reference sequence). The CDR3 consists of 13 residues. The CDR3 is CSASGLVQETQYF. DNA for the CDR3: TGCAGTGCCTCGGGACTAGTTCAAGAGACCCAGTACTTC.

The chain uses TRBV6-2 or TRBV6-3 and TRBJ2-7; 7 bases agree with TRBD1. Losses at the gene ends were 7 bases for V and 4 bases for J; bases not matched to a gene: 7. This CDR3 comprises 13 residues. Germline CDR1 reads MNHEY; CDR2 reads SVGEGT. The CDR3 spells CASKFDRAYEQYF. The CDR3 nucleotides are TGTGCCAGCAAGTTCGACAGGGCTTACGAGCAGTACTTC.

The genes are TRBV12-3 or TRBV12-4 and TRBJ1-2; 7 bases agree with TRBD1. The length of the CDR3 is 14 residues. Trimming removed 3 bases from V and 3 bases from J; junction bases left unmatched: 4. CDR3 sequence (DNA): TGTGCCAGCAGTTTGGGGACAGCTTACTATGGCTACACCTTC. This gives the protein CASSLGTAYYGYTF.

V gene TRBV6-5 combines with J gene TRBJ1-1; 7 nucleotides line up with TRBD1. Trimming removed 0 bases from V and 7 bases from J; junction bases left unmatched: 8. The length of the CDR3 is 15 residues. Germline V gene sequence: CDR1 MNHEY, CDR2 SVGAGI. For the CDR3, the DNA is TGTGCCAGCAGTTACTCCGACAGGGTTGAGAGTGAAGCTTTCTTT. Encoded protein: CASSYSDRVESEAFF.

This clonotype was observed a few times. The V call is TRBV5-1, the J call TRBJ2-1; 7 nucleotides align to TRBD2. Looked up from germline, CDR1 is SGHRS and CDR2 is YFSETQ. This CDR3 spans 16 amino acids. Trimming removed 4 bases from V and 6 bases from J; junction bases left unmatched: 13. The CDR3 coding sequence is TGCGCCAGCAGCGTTGGCGCGGGGGTGGTAAGCAATGAGCAGTTCTTC. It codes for CASSVGAGVVSNEQFF. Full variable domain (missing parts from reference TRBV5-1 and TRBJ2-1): KAGVTQTPRYLIKTRGQQVTLSCSPISGHRSVSWYQQTPGQGLQFLFEYFSETQRNKGNFPGRFSGRQFSNSRSEMNVSTLELGDSALYLCASSVGAGVVSNEQFFGPGTRLTVL.